These T cell receptor beta chains were read from a single sample in a study of T-cell reconstitution after alpha-beta-depleted transplantation in children. TCRdb recomputed calls from the PCR reads with MiXCR, one row per CDR3 protein. The sample yields 250,000 to 300,000 distinct CDR3 sequences, 9.5% to 10% seen once. This material consisted of PBMCs from the stem cell graft donor, taken from the stem cell graft. The source of these receptors is a human donor who donated a stem cell graft to a child with SCID. Each CDR3 is given with its conserved first and last residue.

v_call | cdr3_length | cdr3_aa
TRBV29-1 | 14 | CSVVTGTVNTEAFF
TRBV5-1 | 13 | CASNANGPDTQYF
TRBV20-1 | 13 | CSARDSPSYEQYF
TRBV5-1 | 13 | CASFQGNTGELFF
TRBV5-1 | 12 | CASSLALETKYF
TRBV28 | 16 | CASSPPDGVSNQPQHF
TRBV6-2/TRBV6-3 | 14 | CASSTRQGANEQYF
TRBV11-2 | 14 | CASSPRGGLDTQYF
TRBV5-6 | 16 | CASSGTSGTVEETQYF
TRBV5-1 | 13 | CASRDSWASGYTF
TRBV4-2 | 14 | CASSQTASTGELFF
TRBV5-5 | 17 | CASSLFARLSSYNEQFF
TRBV29-1 | 16 | CSASGTGGQNTGELFF
TRBV19 | 13 | CASSINWGSEAFF
TRBV5-1 | 14 | CASSLDSGSGVAFF
TRBV27 | 15 | CASSRQGGGNSPLHF
TRBV9 | 16 | CASSTSSGGASRELFF
TRBV20-1 | 16 | CSARPRTRANTGELFF